This T cell receptor (beta chain) derives from a study of blood T cells in healthy people across ages. As for the study in general: Through template switching, about one barcoded beta molecule was captured per two T cells, as measured in model experiments.

Concerning this clonotype: The antigen is not known.

With 0 bases clipped from V and 4 bases from J, the junction kept 6 bases outside the gene matches. The CDR3 spans 17 residues. Germline-derived CDR1 and CDR2 are SGHTA and FQGNSA. The sample providers were healthy Caucasian people from Russia, aged roughly 6 to 95. Samples each had at least 6 micrograms of total RNA extracted. Whole-study findings and limits: For the donors, CMV status was unknown and possibly confounded expanded clonotype changes.

Then a second PCR, running about 6 to 11 cycles, was carried out with a sample-barcoded 5' primer and a J-beta primer mix. TCRdb re-derived calls from the 5' RACE reads in MiXCR, one entry per CDR3 protein. The data hold some 1.8 million distinct CDR3 sequences, with 30% to 40% observed a single time. The sequenced sample consisted of blood. This TCR was sampled from a human donor in good health. This chain links TRBV7-2 with TRBJ2-1, with TRBD1 matching 10 bases. CDR3 loop: CASSLALPGQGYNEQFF. CDR3 DNA: TGTGCCAGCAGCTTAGCACTACCGGGACAGGGGTACAATGAGCAGTTCTTC.